This T cell receptor (beta chain) came from a study of blood T cell repertoires in COVID-19. Study at large: The origin of the acute and convalescent COVID-19 samples was the United States, Italy and Spain.

Clones were read by immunoSEQ multiplex PCR, and TCRdb kept only the in-frame ones, dropping some. The data contain approximately 350,000 clones, more than 80% of them seen just once; the ten biggest clones take up about 2.9%. A Seattle source enrolled patients during active infection and followed them longitudinally. The sequenced material came from peripheral blood. The receptor was isolated from a woman aged 25 to 39 with COVID-19, enrolled during active disease.

The DNA for the CDR3 is TGTGCCAGCCGCCAGCGGGAGAGCTCCTACAATGAGCAGTTCTTC. It translates to CASRQRESSYNEQFF. The V gene is TRBV2, the J gene TRBJ2-1; the match to TRBD2 covers 8 bases. Unmatched junction bases numbered 6, after V lost 8 bases and J lost 0 bases. The CDR3 spans 15 residues. Germline V lookup: CDR1 SNHLY, CDR2 FYNNEI.